This TCR beta chain was documented in a study of shared clonotypes between healthy human individuals (dated by TCRdb to 2019 to 2021). Looking at the study overall: The cohort included three men and two women between 18 and 49 years of age. Per donor, leukapheresis produced somewhere between about 0.9 and 9.5 billion PBMCs. To estimate repertoire size and how much clonotypes are shared between individuals, the study performed deep sequencing of blood TCR repertoires from five healthy adults. To increase sequencing depth and limit assay-specific biases, different laboratories used diverse techniques to prepare libraries and sequence TCR repertoires. Beyond this particular receptor, the publication reports: Pairwise subsampling led to the expectation that sequencing depth would affect the degree of clonotype sharing among donors. The small number of donors limited the genetic and exposure-history diversity represented. Only blood was sampled, and tissue TCR repertoires likely differ from those in blood.

With regard to this clone: Its antigen remains unidentified. The record has no base qualities; no much larger clone is one base away.

TCR CDR3 regions were amplified from genomic DNA by multiplex PCR using the deep immunoSEQ assay. Extracted genomic DNA from each cell subset was distributed evenly across all wells of several immunoSEQ 96-well plates, and each plate was treated as a replicate. For unsorted PBMC, around 290 ng of genomic DNA, equivalent to about 32,000 T cell genomes, went into each replicate PCR. Genomic DNA from unsorted PBMC was sequenced over ten immunoSEQ deep assay plates. Purified libraries were quantified with a Qubit 3.0 fluorometer, sized on a Bioanalyzer 2100, and re-quantified with the KAPA Library Quantification kit. Each immunoSEQ 96-well plate was sequenced on its own single-read 150-cycle Illumina NextSeq 550 flow cell. In the source study's methods: Because the immunoSEQ output included only junctional sequences and no quality scores, the filtering could not be the same as the filtering used for full-length reads. To assign V/J genes and CDR3, sequences were annotated against IMGT germline references using PyIR, a Python wrapper for IgBLAST v1.9. Any read was removed if the V/J assignment was weak (E-value above 1e-6), the CDR3 was missing, or the read contained stop codons, out-of-frame junctions, or ambiguous translated residues. V3J clonotypes were defined by identical inferred V gene, J gene, and CDR3 amino acid sequence. Percentage overlap between repertoires was calculated by dividing the number of shared unique clonotypes by the size of the smaller repertoire. RTK rarefaction, the Chao1 estimator, and Recon v2.1 estimates of unobserved clonotypes were used to assess repertoire richness. TCRdb carries this immuneACCESS record with in-frame sequences only. Its versions omit some clonotypes, under half of them owing to an unresolved V gene in the studies checked, with the rest unexplained. That table furnishes V, J and clone size, whereas the DNA furnished D and trimming. Across this sample there are 450,000 to 500,000 clones, with about 72% seen only once. The ten most abundant clones make up more than 10% of the sample.

Trimming takes 5 bases from V and 1 base from J, and the germline ends sit 15 bases apart. The CDR3 covers 15 residues, taking in both the cysteine and the phenylalanine. Solely the CDR3 DNA is kept, with 45 bases framed from the first base. Per the germline V gene, LGHNA is the CDR1 and YSLEER is the CDR2. Donors were healthy HIV-negative adults with no recently reported acute infections or vaccinations. Only Caucasian adults living in Nashville, Tennessee, USA were represented among the donors. For unsorted samples, approximately 84 million PBMCs were counted, and genomic DNA was extracted using the QIAamp DNA Blood Mini kit. Blood was collected by leukapheresis, and PBMCs were isolated by Ficoll-Histopaque density gradient centrifugation and then cryopreserved in liquid nitrogen vapor phase.

Source material: PBMCs. Recombination linked TRBV4-3 to TRBJ2-7, and TRBD1 may be the D gene, going by 5 matching bases. This receptor was obtained from a woman in her thirties or forties in good health. Some clones in this sample may be carry-over from other donors' samples. The nucleotide sequence is TGCGCCAGCAGCTTTGACAGTCAAGTTTCCTACGAGCAGTACTTC. The encoded protein is CASSFDSQVSYEQYF.